What follows describes a single T cell receptor (beta chain). The data belong to a study of blood T cell repertoires in COVID-19. Study context: The United States, Italy and Spain provided the acute and convalescent COVID-19 samples. PBMCs, B-cell-depleted T cells, or T cells were the source of the cDNA or gDNA that made up the material.

In the original workflow: The assay estimated nucleated cells by amplifying reference gene primers. TCRdb's table, derived via immunoSEQ multiplex PCR, lists solely in-frame clones and lacks some. The DNA gave D and trimming, while V, J and clone size come from that table. The table lists some 180,000 clones, 89% of them singletons, with approximately 6.7% in the top ten. The CDR3 extends over 18 amino acids. Germline assignment: CDR1 LNHDA and CDR2 SQIVND (reference sequence). Trimming took off 6 bases at V and 3 bases at J, with 23 bases between the two ends. The TCR sequence derives from a man aged 40-50 years with acute or convalescent COVID-19. The rearrangement joins TRBV19 to TRBJ1-4, with TRBD1 as a possible D gene (6 bases). What was sequenced was peripheral blood. CDR3 DNA: TGTGCCAGTAGCCGCCCCCGACAGGATTCCTTGGCTAATGAAAAACTGTTTTTT. This gives the protein CASSRPRQDSLANEKLFF.